Reported below is one T cell receptor (beta chain). Antigen specificity is unknown. In the same sample, other DNA sequences code for this CDR3. Healthy bone marrow donors made up the donor group. The data belong to a study of cytomegalovirus exposure and HLA in healthy donors. Findings and limits, study-wide: Most sequenced TCRs were rare (though some public TCRs occurred in many donors). Most of the TCR beta V segments (in an earlier analysis) were productive either about 87% or about 30% of the time.

PCR used 60 Vbeta primers and 13 Jbeta primers. Measured with immunoSEQ multiplex PCR; TCRdb has only the in-frame clones, and not every one. The sample consists of 150,000 to 200,000 clones, roughly 77% of them appearing once. The sequenced sample was PBMCs. The source is a woman aged 45-65 years in good health and CMV-seropositive.

For the CDR3, the DNA is TGTGCCAGCAAATGGAGCTCCTATAATTCACCCCTCCACTTT. Protein: CASKWSSYNSPLHF. J is TRBJ1-6 and V is TRBV27; D is uncertain. This CDR3 is built from 14 residues. Trimming removed 7 bases at V and 0 bases at J, with 7 bases between. CDR1 is MNHEY and CDR2 is SMNVEV in the germline V gene (reference sequence).